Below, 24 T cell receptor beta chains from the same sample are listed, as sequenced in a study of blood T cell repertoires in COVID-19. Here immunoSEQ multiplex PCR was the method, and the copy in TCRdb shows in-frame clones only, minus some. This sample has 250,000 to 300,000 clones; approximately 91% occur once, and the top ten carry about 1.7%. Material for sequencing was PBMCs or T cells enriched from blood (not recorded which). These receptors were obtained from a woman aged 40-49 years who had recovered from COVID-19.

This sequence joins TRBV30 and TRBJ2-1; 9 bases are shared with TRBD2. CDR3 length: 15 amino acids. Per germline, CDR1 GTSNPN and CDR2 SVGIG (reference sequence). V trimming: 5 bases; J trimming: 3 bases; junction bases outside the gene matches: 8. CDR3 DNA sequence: TGTGCCTGGGATAGCGGGAGCCCCCTCTACAATGAGCAGTTCTTC. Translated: CAWDSGSPLYNEQFF.

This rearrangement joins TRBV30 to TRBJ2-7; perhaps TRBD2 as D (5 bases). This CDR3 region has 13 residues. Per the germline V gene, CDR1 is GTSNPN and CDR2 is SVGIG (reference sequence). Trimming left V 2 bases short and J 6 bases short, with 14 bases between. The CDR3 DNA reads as TGTGCCTGGAGTCCCCGGGGAGCGAGCGAGCAGTACTTC. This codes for CAWSPRGASEQYF.

The CDR3 here is CASTADRGATNEKLFF. Written as DNA, the CDR3 is TGTGCCAGCACCGCGGACAGGGGCGCAACTAATGAAAAACTGTTTTTT. The rearrangement uses TRBV25-1 and TRBJ1-4; 9 nucleotides line up with TRBD1. Germline-derived CDR1 and CDR2 are MGHDK and SYGVNS. V trimming: 7 bases; J trimming: 0 bases; junction bases outside the gene matches: 6. CDR3 size: 16 residues.

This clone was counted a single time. CDR3 sequence: CASSLWGRGREKLFF. DNA for the CDR3: TGTGCCAGCAGCTTATGGGGCAGGGGACGTGAAAAACTGTTTTTT. The chain uses TRBV7-9 and TRBJ1-4, with D possibly being TRBD1 (6 bases). V was cut by 2 bases and J by 7 bases, with 14 bases left in between. The germline V gene encodes CDR1 SEHNR and CDR2 FQNEAQ (reference sequence). The CDR3 contains 15 residues.

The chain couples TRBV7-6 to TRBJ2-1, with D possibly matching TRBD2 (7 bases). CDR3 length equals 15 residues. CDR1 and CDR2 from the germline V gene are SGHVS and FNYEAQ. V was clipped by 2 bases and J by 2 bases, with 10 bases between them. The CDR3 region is CASSLLGGPYNEQFF. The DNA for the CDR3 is TGTGCCAGCAGCTTATTGGGGGGGCCCTACAATGAGCAGTTCTTC.

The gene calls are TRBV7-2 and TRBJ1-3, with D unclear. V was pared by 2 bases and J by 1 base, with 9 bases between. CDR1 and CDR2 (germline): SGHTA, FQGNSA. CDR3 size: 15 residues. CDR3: CASSLSRLSGNTIYF. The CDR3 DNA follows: TGTGCCAGCAGCTTAAGCAGGTTGTCTGGAAACACCATATATTTT.

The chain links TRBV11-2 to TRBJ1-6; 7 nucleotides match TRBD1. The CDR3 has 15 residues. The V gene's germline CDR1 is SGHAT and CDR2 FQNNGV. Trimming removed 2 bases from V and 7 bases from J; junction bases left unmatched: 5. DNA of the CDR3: TGTGCCAGCAGCTTAAAGGGGGCAAGGAATTCACCCCTCCACTTT. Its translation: CASSLKGARNSPLHF.

CDR3 residues: CASSERTGPTDTQYF. CDR3 sequence (DNA): TGTGCCAGCAGTGAGCGGACAGGACCCACAGATACGCAGTATTTT. The chain uses TRBV6-1 and TRBJ2-3; 7 bases are shared with TRBD1. V was clipped by 3 bases and J by 2 bases; unmatched bases: 5. This CDR3 contains 15 residues. CDR1 MNHNS and CDR2 SASEGT come from the germline V gene.

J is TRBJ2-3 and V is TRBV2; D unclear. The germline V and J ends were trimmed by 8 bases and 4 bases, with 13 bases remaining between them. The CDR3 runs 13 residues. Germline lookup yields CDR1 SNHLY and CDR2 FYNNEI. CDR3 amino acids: CASHREVADTQYF. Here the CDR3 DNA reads TGTGCCAGCCATCGCGAGGTAGCAGATACGCAGTATTTT.

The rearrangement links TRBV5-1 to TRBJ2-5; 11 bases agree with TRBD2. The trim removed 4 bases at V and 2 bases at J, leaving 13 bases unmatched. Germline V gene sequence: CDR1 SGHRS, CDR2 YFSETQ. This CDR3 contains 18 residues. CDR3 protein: CASSPGLAVVGPQETQYF. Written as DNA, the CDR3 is TGCGCCAGCAGCCCGGGACTAGCGGTTGTGGGGCCACAAGAGACCCAGTACTTC.

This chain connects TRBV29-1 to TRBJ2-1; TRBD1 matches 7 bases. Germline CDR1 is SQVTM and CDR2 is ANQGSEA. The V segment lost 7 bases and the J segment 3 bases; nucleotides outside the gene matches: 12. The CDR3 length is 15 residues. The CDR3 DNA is TGCAGCGCCGAACCCCGCAGGGGGAACTACAATGAGCAGTTCTTC. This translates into CSAEPRRGNYNEQFF.

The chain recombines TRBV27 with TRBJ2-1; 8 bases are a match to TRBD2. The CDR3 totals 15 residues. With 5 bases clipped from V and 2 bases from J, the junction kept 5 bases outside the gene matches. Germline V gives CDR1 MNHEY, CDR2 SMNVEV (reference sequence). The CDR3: CASSPRLAPYNEQFF. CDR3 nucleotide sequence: TGTGCCAGCAGTCCGCGACTAGCGCCCTACAATGAGCAGTTCTTC.

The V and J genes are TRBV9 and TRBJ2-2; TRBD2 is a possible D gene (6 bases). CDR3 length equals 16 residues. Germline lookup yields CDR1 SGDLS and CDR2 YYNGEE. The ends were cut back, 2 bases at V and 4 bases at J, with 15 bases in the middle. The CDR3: CASSVSPGVSTGELFF. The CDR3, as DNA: TGTGCCAGCAGCGTCTCTCCGGGAGTAAGCACCGGGGAGCTGTTTTTT.

For the CDR3, the DNA is TGTGCCAGCAGTGAAATAGCGGGAAATGACCAGCATTTT. Amino acid sequence: CASSEIAGNDQHF. The gene calls are TRBV2 and TRBJ1-5; the D is unclear. The V gene lost 2 bases and the J gene lost 12 bases, with 14 bases spanning the gap. This CDR3 is built from 13 residues. Germline CDR1 is SNHLY and CDR2 is FYNNEI.

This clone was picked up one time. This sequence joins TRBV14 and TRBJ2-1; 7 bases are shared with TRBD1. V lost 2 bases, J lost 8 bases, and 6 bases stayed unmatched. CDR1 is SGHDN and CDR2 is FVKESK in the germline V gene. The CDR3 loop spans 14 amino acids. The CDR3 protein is CASSQQQGLDEQFF. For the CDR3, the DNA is TGTGCCAGCAGCCAACAACAGGGGTTGGATGAGCAGTTCTTC. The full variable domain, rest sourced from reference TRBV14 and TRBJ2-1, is EAGVTQFPSHSVIEKGQTVTLRCDPISGHDNLYWYRRVMGKEIKFLLHFVKESKQDESGMPNNRFLAERTGGTYSTLKVQPAELEDSGVYFCASSQQQGLDEQFFGPGTRLTVL.

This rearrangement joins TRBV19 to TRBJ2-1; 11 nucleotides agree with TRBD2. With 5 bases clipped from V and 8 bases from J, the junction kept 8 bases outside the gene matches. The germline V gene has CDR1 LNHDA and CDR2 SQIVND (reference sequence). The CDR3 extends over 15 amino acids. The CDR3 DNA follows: TGTGCCAGTAGTGAGGTTAGCGGGGGGGCCGATGAGCAGTTCTTC. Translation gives CASSEVSGGADEQFF.

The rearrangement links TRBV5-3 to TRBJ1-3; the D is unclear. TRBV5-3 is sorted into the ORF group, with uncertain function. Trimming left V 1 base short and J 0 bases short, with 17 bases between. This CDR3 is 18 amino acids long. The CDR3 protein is CARSLYSLADGSGNTIYF. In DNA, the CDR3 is TGTGCCAGAAGCTTGTATAGTTTGGCGGATGGCTCTGGAAACACCATATATTTT.

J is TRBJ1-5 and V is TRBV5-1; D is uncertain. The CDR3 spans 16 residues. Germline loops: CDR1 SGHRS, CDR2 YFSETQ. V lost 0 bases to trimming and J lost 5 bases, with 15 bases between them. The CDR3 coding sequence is TGCGCCAGCAGCTTGGACGGGTCAAGTGGGTATCAGCCCCAGCATTTT. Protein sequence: CASSLDGSSGYQPQHF.

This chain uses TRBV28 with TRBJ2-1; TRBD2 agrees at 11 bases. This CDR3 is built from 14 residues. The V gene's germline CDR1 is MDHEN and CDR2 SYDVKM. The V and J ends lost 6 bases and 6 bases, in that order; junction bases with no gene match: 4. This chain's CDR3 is CASSEGLAVNEQFF. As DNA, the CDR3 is TGTGCCAGCAGCGAGGGACTAGCGGTCAATGAGCAGTTCTTC.

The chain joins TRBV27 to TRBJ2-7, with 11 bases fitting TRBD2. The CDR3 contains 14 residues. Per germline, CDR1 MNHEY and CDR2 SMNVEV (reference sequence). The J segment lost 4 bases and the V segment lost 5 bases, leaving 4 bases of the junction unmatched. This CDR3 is CASSQLAGVYEQYF. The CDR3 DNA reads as TGTGCCAGCAGTCAACTAGCGGGAGTTTACGAGCAGTACTTC.

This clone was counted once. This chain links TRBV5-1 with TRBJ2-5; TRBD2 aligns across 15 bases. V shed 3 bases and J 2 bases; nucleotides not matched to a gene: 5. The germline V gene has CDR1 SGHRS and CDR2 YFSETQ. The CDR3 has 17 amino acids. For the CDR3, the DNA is TGCGCCAGCAGCTCCGGACTAGCGGGAGGGGTGCAAGAGACCCAGTACTTC. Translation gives CASSSGLAGGVQETQYF.

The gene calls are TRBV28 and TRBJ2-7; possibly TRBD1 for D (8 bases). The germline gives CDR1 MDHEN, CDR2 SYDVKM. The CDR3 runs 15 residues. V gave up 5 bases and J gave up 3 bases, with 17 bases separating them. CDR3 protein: CASSTIQGGVYEQYF. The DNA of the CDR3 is TGTGCCAGCAGTACAATACAGGGGGGGGTCTACGAGCAGTACTTC.

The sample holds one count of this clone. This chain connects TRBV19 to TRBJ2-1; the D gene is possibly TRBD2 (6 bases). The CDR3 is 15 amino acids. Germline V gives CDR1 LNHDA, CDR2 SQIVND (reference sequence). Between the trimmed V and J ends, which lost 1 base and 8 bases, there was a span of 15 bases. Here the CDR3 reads CASSIGPSEGDEQFF. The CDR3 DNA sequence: TGTGCCAGTAGTATAGGGCCTAGCGAAGGCGATGAGCAGTTCTTC.

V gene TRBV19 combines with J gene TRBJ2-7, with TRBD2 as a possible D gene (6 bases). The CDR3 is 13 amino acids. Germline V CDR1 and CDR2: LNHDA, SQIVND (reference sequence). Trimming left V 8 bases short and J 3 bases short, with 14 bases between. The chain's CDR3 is CASSSRGNYEQYF. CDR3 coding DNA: TGTGCCAGTTCCTCCCGGGGGAACTACGAGCAGTACTTC. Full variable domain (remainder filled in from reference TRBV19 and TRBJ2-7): DGGITQSPKYLFRKEGQNVTLSCEQNLNHDAMYWYRQDPGQGLRLIYYSQIVNDFQKGDIAEGYSVSREKKESFPLTVTSAQKNPTAFYLCASSSRGNYEQYFGPGTRLTVT.